Below, 26 T cell receptor beta chains from the same sample are listed, as sequenced in a study of blood T cell repertoires in COVID-19. Assay: immunoSEQ multiplex PCR; the TCRdb copy retains only in-frame clones and omits some. In the table there are hundreds of thousands of clones, around 83% of which are singletons. Sequencing was done on a sample of PBMCs or T cells enriched from blood (not recorded which). The receptors originated from a man aged 35-49 years who had been exposed to COVID-19.

This chain connects TRBV6-6 to TRBJ1-5; unclear D gene. Per germline, CDR1 MNHNY and CDR2 SVGAGI (reference sequence). V was cut by 7 bases and J by 0 bases, with 16 bases left in between. The CDR3 has 16 residues. CDR3 loop: CASTEVAGDSNQPQHF. The CDR3 DNA sequence: TGTGCCAGCACCGAGGTCGCGGGCGATAGCAATCAGCCCCAGCATTTT.

In this sample, this clone turned up once. The chain uses TRBV29-1 and TRBJ1-2, with unresolved D. CDR3 length: 15 residues. Trimming left V 3 bases short and J 0 bases short, with 14 bases between. CDR1 and CDR2 (germline): SQVTM, ANQGSEA. CDR3 bases: TGCAGCGTTGATATTGCGGGGATAGCTAACTATGGCTACACCTTC. Translating it yields CSVDIAGIANYGYTF.

The chain couples TRBV5-4 to TRBJ2-5; D possibly corresponds to TRBD1 (5 bases). The CDR3 is 14 residues long. Germline V gene lookup returns CDR1 SGHNT and CDR2 YYREEE (reference sequence). V was pared by 0 bases and J by 1 base, with 7 bases between. CDR3 sequence (DNA): TGTGCCAGCAGCTTGGGACAGCGCCAAGAGACCCAGTACTTC. It yields the protein CASSLGQRQETQYF.

This chain links TRBV4-2 with TRBJ2-3; 8 nucleotides line up with TRBD1. The CDR3 loop spans 15 amino acids. Germline V gives CDR1 LGHNA, CDR2 YNFKEQ. Unmatched junction bases numbered 11, after V lost 0 bases and J lost 12 bases. The CDR3 nucleotides read TGTGCCAGCAGCCAAGAAACAGGGGGAGACTATCCCCAGTATTTT. Encoded protein: CASSQETGGDYPQYF.

The chain uses TRBV24-1 and TRBJ2-5; 10 bases line up with TRBD2. V lost 4 bases to trimming and J lost 5 bases; unmatched junction nucleotides: 6. The CDR3 runs 15 residues. CDR1 is KGHDR and CDR2 is SFDVKD in the germline V gene. DNA of the CDR3: TGTGCCACCAGTGACCGGCTAGCGGGAGTTGAGACCCAGTACTTC. It is translated as CATSDRLAGVETQYF.

The chain is built from TRBV9 and TRBJ1-2; D gene uncertain. V shed 1 base and J shed 6 bases, with 19 bases lying between them. The CDR3 totals 16 residues. The V gene's germline CDR1 is SGDLS and CDR2 YYNGEE. The CDR3, as DNA: TGTGCCAGCAGCGTACCTGTGGACCCGGGATCTGATGGCTACACCTTC. Translation: CASSVPVDPGSDGYTF. Complete variable domain (other parts from reference TRBV9 and TRBJ1-2): DSGVTQTPKHLITATGQRVTLRCSPRSGDLSVYWYQQSLDQGLQFLIQYYNGEERAKGNILERFSAQQFPDLHSELNLSSLELGDSALYFCASSVPVDPGSDGYTFGSGTRLTVV.

V gene TRBV20-1 combines with J gene TRBJ2-7; no firm D call. V dropped 6 bases and J dropped 3 bases, with 9 bases sitting between them. The CDR3 spans 11 residues. Germline lookup yields CDR1 DFQATT and CDR2 SNEGSKA (reference sequence). The CDR3, as DNA: TGCAGTGCCAAGTCCTACTACGAGCAGTACTTC. Translation gives CSAKSYYEQYF.

The rearrangement links TRBV29-1 to TRBJ2-1; D possibly corresponds to TRBD1 (5 bases). Per germline, CDR1 SQVTM and CDR2 ANQGSEA. V was pared by 6 bases and J by 8 bases, with 14 bases between. The length of the CDR3 is 12 residues. In DNA, the CDR3 is TGCAGCGTCGAGGTCCAGGGATATGAGCAGTTCTTC. As protein: CSVEVQGYEQFF.

The rearrangement uses TRBV19 and TRBJ2-1, with D maybe TRBD2 (6 bases). The germline V gene encodes CDR1 LNHDA and CDR2 SQIVND (reference sequence). V was cut by 4 bases and J by 0 bases, with 13 bases left in between. The CDR3 runs to 16 residues. The chain's CDR3 is CASSTPSGASYNEQFF. The CDR3 region has the DNA TGTGCCAGTAGTACCCCTTCGGGAGCCTCCTACAATGAGCAGTTCTTC.

The chain links TRBV19 to TRBJ2-5, with 11 bases aligning to TRBD1. Germline V CDR1 and CDR2: LNHDA, SQIVND (reference sequence). The CDR3 covers 16 residues. V was clipped by 4 bases and J by 10 bases; unmatched bases: 14. The DNA for the CDR3 is TGTGCCAGTAGTACCCACCGGGACAGGGGGACGGGGGACCAGTACTTC. Its translation: CASSTHRDRGTGDQYF.

J is TRBJ1-6 and V is TRBV27; TRBD1 matches at 7 bases. The germline V gene has CDR1 MNHEY and CDR2 SMNVEV (reference sequence). This CDR3 comprises 15 residues. The V and J ends lost 1 base and 8 bases, in that order; junction bases with no gene match: 5. The CDR3 coding sequence is TGTGCCAGCAGTTTATTTTCCAGGGGGGATTCACCCCTCCACTTT. Residues: CASSLFSRGDSPLHF.

This clone appeared a few times. The CDR3 nucleotides are TGTGCCAGCAGCGTAGGTCGACAGGGCACGATGGGAGGCTACACCTTC. Residues: CASSVGRQGTMGGYTF. The chain uses TRBV9 and TRBJ1-2; TRBD1 matches 7 bases. Germline values: CDR1 SGDLS, CDR2 YYNGEE. The CDR3 is 16 residues long. V was pared by 0 bases and J by 8 bases, with 13 bases of the junction left unmatched.

The CDR3, as DNA: TGTGCCAGCAGCGCGCCGGGACAGGGAAGCAATGAGCAGTTCTTC. Residues: CASSAPGQGSNEQFF. V is TRBV7-3 and J is TRBJ2-1, with TRBD1 matching over 9 bases. In germline, CDR1 is SGHTA, CDR2 FQGTGA. The CDR3 totals 15 residues. With V trimmed by 5 bases and J by 6 bases, 8 bases remained unmatched.

The rearrangement joins TRBV7-9 to TRBJ2-7, with TRBD2 matching 7 bases. The CDR3 runs 15 residues. Germline lookup yields CDR1 SEHNR and CDR2 FQNEAQ (reference sequence). J gave up 4 bases and V 5 bases, and 11 bases lay outside the gene matches. DNA of the CDR3: TGTGCCAGCAGCCCTTGGGGGGGAGGGACTTACGAGCAGTACTTC. This gives the protein CASSPWGGGTYEQYF. Together with reference TRBV7-9 and TRBJ2-7, the CDR3 gives the full variable domain: DTGVSQNPRHKITKRGQNVTFRCDPISEHNRLYWYRQTLGQGPEFLTYFQNEAQLEKSRLLSDRFSAERPKGSFSTLEIQRTEQGDSAMYLCASSPWGGGTYEQYFGPGTRLTVT.

V usage is TRBV30 and J usage is TRBJ1-2; 10 bases fit TRBD1. The CDR3 totals 12 residues. Trimming cost V 7 bases and J 8 bases; bases outside gene matches: 7. Germline CDR1 reads GTSNPN; CDR2 reads SVGIG (reference sequence). The CDR3 loop reads CALTDRGLGYTF. In nucleotides, the CDR3 is TGTGCCTTGACCGACAGGGGGCTCGGCTACACCTTC.

The chain employs TRBV30 and TRBJ2-1, with TRBD2 as a possible D gene (6 bases). CDR1 GTSNPN and CDR2 SVGIG come from the germline V gene (reference sequence). V was clipped by 2 bases and J by 4 bases, with 9 bases between them. The CDR3 runs 13 residues. Here the CDR3 DNA reads TGTGCCTGGAGTAAGACTAGATACAATGAGCAGTTCTTC. Its translation is CAWSKTRYNEQFF. Full variable domain (rest looked up from reference TRBV30 and TRBJ2-1): SQTIHQWPATLVQPVGSPLSLECTVEGTSNPNLYWYRQAAGRGLQLLFYSVGIGQISSEVPQNLSASRPQDRQFILSSKKLLLSDSGFYLCAWSKTRYNEQFFGPGTRLTVL.

This clone was counted once. The chain employs TRBV30 and TRBJ2-3, with D unresolved. V lost 1 base to trimming and J lost 7 bases, with 9 bases between them. Looked up from germline, CDR1 is GTSNPN and CDR2 is SVGIG (reference sequence). CDR3 length: 12 amino acids. CDR3 bases: TGTGCCTGGAGTGAGAGTAGTAATACGCAGTATTTT. Translated: CAWSESSNTQYF.

The chain is built from TRBV7-3 and TRBJ2-6; D uncertain. The CDR3 has 17 amino acids. CDR1 is SGHTA, CDR2 FQGTGA, per germline. The ends were cut back, 6 bases at V and 0 bases at J, with 15 bases in the middle. In DNA form, the CDR3 reads TGTGCCAGCAGTTTTACAGAAGTAAGCTCTGGGGCCAACGTCCTGACTTTC. Translation gives CASSFTEVSSGANVLTF.

V gene TRBV29-1 combines with J gene TRBJ1-2, with a weak D call TRBD1 (5 bases). Between the trimmed V and J ends, which lost 5 bases and 6 bases, there was a span of 13 bases. The length of the CDR3 is 12 residues. In germline, CDR1 is SQVTM, CDR2 ANQGSEA. The CDR3 spells CSVRRTGDGYTF. The CDR3 DNA reads TGCAGCGTTCGAAGAACGGGGGATGGCTACACCTTC.

The chain carries TRBV10-1 and TRBJ2-2; D uncertain. CDR1 WNHNN and CDR2 SYGVQD come from the germline V gene (reference sequence). The CDR3 extends over 14 amino acids. The ends were cut back, 6 bases at V and 4 bases at J, with 12 bases in the middle. This CDR3 is CASSMTYTTGELFF. The CDR3 DNA reads TGCGCCAGCAGCATGACATACACCACCGGGGAGCTGTTTTTT.

This clone came up a few times. The chain links TRBV28 to TRBJ1-6, with D unresolved. The CDR3 totals 11 residues. Germline V gene data show CDR1 as MDHEN and CDR2 as SYDVKM. Trimming stripped 6 bases from V and 17 bases from J, with 14 bases between. The CDR3 nucleotides read TGTGCCAGCAGAAGTGACTCGGCCTTCCACTTT. Translated, it gives CASRSDSAFHF.

This chain links TRBV2 with TRBJ1-6, with D perhaps TRBD1 (6 bases). The CDR3 extends over 14 amino acids. The ends were cut back, 11 bases at V and 4 bases at J, with 15 bases in the middle. The germline gives CDR1 SNHLY, CDR2 FYNNEI. The CDR3 nucleotides are TGTGCCGACCGGGACAAGCCTTATAATTCACCCCTCCACTTT. This translates into CADRDKPYNSPLHF.

This sequence joins TRBV7-2 and TRBJ2-7; 7 nucleotides line up with TRBD1. Per germline, CDR1 SGHTA and CDR2 FQGNSA. CDR3 length: 14 amino acids. V was clipped by 4 bases and J by 3 bases; unmatched bases: 6. This CDR3 reads CASSSTGMNYEQYF. CDR3 bases: TGTGCCAGCAGCTCGACAGGGATGAACTACGAGCAGTACTTC.

This chain links TRBV30 with TRBJ2-5, with a weak D call TRBD1 (5 bases). Germline loops: CDR1 GTSNPN, CDR2 SVGIG (reference sequence). The CDR3 is 13 amino acids. The V and J ends lost 3 bases and 5 bases respectively, with 13 bases between them. The CDR3 DNA is TGTGCCTGGAGCCCAGGGCTCTCTGAGACCCAGTACTTC. Translating gives CAWSPGLSETQYF.

The chain joins TRBV5-1 to TRBJ2-7; 8 bases are shared with TRBD2. The CDR3 covers 20 residues. Germline lookup yields CDR1 SGHRS and CDR2 YFSETQ. V lost 4 bases, J lost 4 bases, and 25 bases stayed unmatched. The CDR3 here is CASSLGGWTSSALSRYEQYF. The CDR3 nucleotides are TGCGCCAGCAGCCTCGGGGGGTGGACTAGCTCGGCTCTTAGCAGATACGAGCAGTACTTC.

This chain joins TRBV19 and TRBJ2-5; 10 bases agree with TRBD2. The CDR3 extends over 16 amino acids. Germline loops: CDR1 LNHDA, CDR2 SQIVND (reference sequence). Unmatched junction bases numbered 10, after V lost 4 bases and J lost 5 bases. CDR3 sequence (DNA): TGTGCCAGTAGTAGAGCAGCTAGCGGGAGCGTGGAGACCCAGTACTTC. This encodes CASSRAASGSVETQYF.